This TCR beta chain was identified in a study of shared clonotypes between healthy human individuals. Study-wide results and caveats: Depth of sequencing was expected to influence donor clonotype sharing.

V trimming: 6 bases; J trimming: 4 bases; junction bases outside the gene matches: 8. Germline CDR1 reads SGHDN; CDR2 reads FVKESK. The CDR3 loop spans 15 amino acids. Comment on this clone: As yet, its antigen is unknown.

Free of recent acute infections or vaccinations, the donors were healthy HIV-negative adults. Using immunoSEQ multiplex PCR, the repertoire was profiled, and TCRdb retains in-frame clones only, with some absent. Of fewer than 550,000 clones listed, almost 80% are singletons. Sequencing was performed on PBMCs. V usage is TRBV14 and J usage is TRBJ2-1, with 8 bases that match TRBD2. This receptor was obtained from a middle-aged woman in good health. Some clones in this sample may be carry-over from other donors' samples. In nucleotides, the CDR3 is TGTGCCAGCAGTCCGAGCGGGAGATCTTACAATGAGCAGTTCTTC. It codes for CASSPSGRSYNEQFF.